This T cell receptor beta chain was profiled in a study of control samples from healthy donors and cancer patients. Only in-frame clones appear in the TCRdb table, and some are missing; sequencing was by immunoSEQ multiplex PCR. The repertoire includes about 130,000 clones, about nine tenths of them detected once, and 2% to 3% sits in the top ten. Germline V gene sequence: CDR1 DFQATT, CDR2 SNEGSKA (reference sequence). The CDR3 contains 19 residues. The trim removed 3 bases at V and 2 bases at J, leaving 13 bases unmatched. Material: blood. The V call is TRBV20-1, the J call TRBJ2-3, with 14 bases fitting TRBD2. This clonotype originated in a man between 35 and 55 years old in good health. This chain's CDR3 is CSASDWTATSGGDTDTQYF. CDR3 coding DNA: TGCAGTGCTAGTGACTGGACGGCGACTAGCGGGGGGGACACAGATACGCAGTATTTT.